This T cell receptor beta chain is drawn from a study of CD8 T cells in ankylosing spondylitis. The germline CDR1 and CDR2 sequences are MNHEY and SVGEGT. CDR3 length: 12 residues. Trimming cost V 7 bases and J 6 bases, with 13 bases left between them. About this clonotype itself: Its antigen is unidentified.

Points from the study as a whole: It appeared that ankylosing spondylitis blood was characterized by a TCR beta motif of fewer than 10 highly homologous variants.

MiXCR, run by TCRdb on the 5' RACE reads, gives a single entry per CDR3 protein. In the table there are roughly 90,000 distinct CDR3 sequences, about 8.3% of which are singletons. The rearrangement joins TRBV6-2 or TRBV6-3 to TRBJ2-7, with D perhaps matching TRBD1 (6 bases). Sequencing was performed on blood, either unsorted or a sorted T cell fraction (not recorded which). The receptor comes from a male donor with ankylosing spondylitis. In DNA, the CDR3 is TGTGCCAGCACTCCCCGAGGGGGCGAGCAGTACTTC. Its protein product is CASTPRGGEQYF.